The 16 T cell receptor beta chains presented below share a single source sample, sequenced in a study of shared clonotypes between healthy human individuals. Here immunoSEQ multiplex PCR was the method, and the copy in TCRdb shows in-frame clones only, minus some. Found here are roughly 110,000 clones, 68% of them singletons; the top ten hold roughly 24%. Sequenced material: memory CD8+ T cells sorted from blood. Subset in this sample: CD45RO+ cells pooled with CCR7-negative TemRA cells. The receptor set was obtained from a young woman in good health.

V and J are TRBV2 and TRBJ2-7; 10 nucleotides agree with TRBD1. There are 15 residues in the CDR3. CDR1 SNHLY and CDR2 FYNNEI come from the germline V gene. J was trimmed by 5 bases and V by 5 bases; bases with no gene match: 9. The CDR3 bases are TGTGCCAGCAGTCTTCCGGGACAGGGGTATAACGAGCAGTACTTC. It translates to CASSLPGQGYNEQYF.

This clone was seen repeatedly, ten times or more. V usage is TRBV6-4 and J usage is TRBJ1-5; 9 bases align to TRBD1. Germline loops: CDR1 MRHNA, CDR2 SNTAGT. This CDR3 comprises 17 residues. J was trimmed by 6 bases and V by 3 bases; bases with no gene match: 12. CDR3 loop: CASSDSPLTGGGQPQHF. Here the CDR3 DNA reads TGTGCCAGCAGTGATTCCCCGCTTACAGGGGGCGGTCAGCCCCAGCATTTT.

The genes are TRBV7-6 and TRBJ2-1; tentatively, D is TRBD1 (8 bases). V shed 1 base and J shed 9 bases, with 16 bases lying between them. From germline, CDR1 is SGHVS and CDR2 FNYEAQ. This CDR3 region has 15 residues. CDR3 in amino acids: CASSLGRGTGSEQFF. CDR3 bases: TGTGCCAGCAGCTTAGGGCGGGGGACAGGCAGTGAGCAGTTCTTC.

The rearrangement uses TRBV10-3 and TRBJ1-2; D gene unclear. V was cut by 2 bases and J by 9 bases, with 7 bases left in between. The CDR3 runs to 11 residues. The germline V gene encodes CDR1 ENHRY and CDR2 SYGVKD. The CDR3 sequence is CAISEGSRYTF. The CDR3 DNA sequence: TGTGCCATCAGTGAGGGGTCACGCTACACCTTC.

J is TRBJ2-7 and V is TRBV6-5, with 10 bases lining up with TRBD1. Germline V gene sequence: CDR1 MNHEY, CDR2 SVGAGI. The V and J ends lost 0 bases and 2 bases, in that order; junction bases with no gene match: 4. The CDR3 length is 16 residues. The CDR3 bases are TGTGCCAGCAGTTACTCAGGGACAGGGGCCGCCTACGAGCAGTACTTC. Protein product: CASSYSGTGAAYEQYF.

The rearrangement links TRBV18 to TRBJ1-1, with D perhaps matching TRBD1 (5 bases). The germline V gene encodes CDR1 KGHSH and CDR2 LQKENI. This CDR3 spans 12 amino acids. The V end lost 5 bases, the J end lost 13 bases, and 17 bases lay between the germline ends. CDR3 region: CASSRGTRVGFF. Here the CDR3 DNA reads TGTGCCAGCTCAAGAGGGACCCGCGTGGGTTTCTTT. Complete variable domain (other parts from reference TRBV18 and TRBJ1-1): NAGVMQNPRHLVRRRGQEARLRCSPMKGHSHVYWYRQLPEEGLKFMVYLQKENIIDESGMPKERFSAEFPKEGPSILRIQQVVRGDSAAYFCASSRGTRVGFFGQGTRLTVV.

This sequence joins TRBV2 and TRBJ2-1; the D is unclear. Germline V CDR1 and CDR2: SNHLY, FYNNEI. Between the trimmed V and J ends, which lost 4 bases and 8 bases, there was a span of 9 bases. The CDR3 sequence is 12 residues long. Here the CDR3 DNA reads TGTGCCAGCAGTGTAGGTCACCATGAGCAGTTCTTC. This translates into CASSVGHHEQFF.

V usage is TRBV7-9 and J usage is TRBJ2-2; 9 bases are shared with TRBD2. Germline trimming cut 5 bases from V and 2 bases from J; bases unmatched to any gene: 12. CDR3 length: 18 amino acids. Germline assignment: CDR1 SEHNR and CDR2 FQNEAQ (reference sequence). CDR3 bases: TGTGCCAGCAGCCCATCTCAGCGAGCGGGAGGTAACACCGGGGAGCTGTTTTTT. Protein: CASSPSQRAGGNTGELFF.

The rearrangement uses TRBV5-1 and TRBJ2-1; TRBD2 aligns across 11 bases. The ends lost 4 bases at V and 9 bases at J; junction bases unmatched: 9. This CDR3 contains 15 residues. Germline V gives CDR1 SGHRS, CDR2 YFSETQ. The CDR3 DNA sequence: TGCGCCAGCAGCCCTGTAGCGGGAGGGCAAAGTGAGCAGTTCTTC. This sequence encodes CASSPVAGGQSEQFF.

This clone was seen more than once but under ten times. The chain uses TRBV4-1 and TRBJ1-3, with a weak D call TRBD1 (5 bases). The CDR3 extends over 15 amino acids. Trimming stripped 4 bases from V and 0 bases from J, with 10 bases between. Germline CDR1 is MGHRA and CDR2 is YSYEKL. DNA of the CDR3: TGCGCCAGCAGCCCCCGACAGAGCTCTGGAAACACCATATATTTT. This sequence encodes CASSPRQSSGNTIYF.

The J gene is TRBJ2-3, the V gene TRBV5-4, with a possible D match to TRBD2 (5 bases). CDR1 and CDR2 from the germline V gene are SGHNT and YYREEE (reference sequence). The CDR3 has 15 amino acids. The V and J ends lost 4 bases and 2 bases respectively, with 14 bases between them. The CDR3 loop reads CASSQDLRDTDTQYF. The CDR3 bases are TGTGCCAGCAGCCAGGACTTAAGGGACACAGATACGCAGTATTTT.

This clone was recorded once. This rearrangement joins TRBV9 to TRBJ2-5; D may be TRBD1 or TRBD2 (5 bases each). V lost 4 bases and J 1 base, leaving 11 bases between the germline ends. The CDR3 contains 14 residues. Germline V CDR1 and CDR2: SGDLS, YYNGEE. The CDR3 DNA reads as TGTGCCAGCAGCCTAGCAGGGACCCAAGAGACCCAGTACTTC. Residues: CASSLAGTQETQYF.

This clone was detected only once. CDR3 in amino acids: CASSAQTGGYEQYF. DNA of the CDR3: TGTGCCAGCAGTGCTCAGACAGGGGGCTACGAGCAGTACTTC. This chain links TRBV6-5 with TRBJ2-7; TRBD1 matches 9 bases. Germline lookup yields CDR1 MNHEY and CDR2 SVGAGI. This CDR3 is 14 amino acids long. Germline trimming cut 5 bases from V and 3 bases from J; bases unmatched to any gene: 5.

The chain couples TRBV28 to TRBJ1-5; D unclear. Per germline, CDR1 MDHEN and CDR2 SYDVKM. Deletions cut 8 bases from V and 3 bases from J, with 8 bases between. There are 12 residues in the CDR3. The CDR3 DNA sequence: TGTGCCAGCGAGGGCCCCAATCAGCCCCAGCATTTT. Translating gives CASEGPNQPQHF. The full variable domain, in which reference TRBV28 and TRBJ1-5 provide the parts outside the CDR3, is DVKVTQSSRYLVKRTGEKVFLECVQDMDHENMFWYRQDPGLGLRLIYFSYDVKMKEKGDIPEGYSVSREKKERFSLILESASTNQTSMYLCASEGPNQPQHFGDGTRLSIL.

A few counts support this clone. This rearrangement joins TRBV5-1 to TRBJ1-2; TRBD1 is a possible D gene (5 bases). V lost 0 bases and J 4 bases, leaving 10 bases between the germline ends. The germline gives CDR1 SGHRS, CDR2 YFSETQ. This CDR3 spans 14 amino acids. The CDR3 bases are TGCGCCAGCAGCTTGGAAGGGAGGGGCTATGGCTACACCTTC. Translated: CASSLEGRGYGYTF.

The rearrangement uses TRBV28 and TRBJ2-7; D assignment may be TRBD1 or TRBD2 (6 bases each). This CDR3 has 15 amino acids. Germline CDR1 reads MDHEN; CDR2 reads SYDVKM. Trimming pared 3 bases from V and 2 bases from J, leaving 14 bases between. CDR3 DNA sequence: TGTGCCAGCAGTTTGCAGGCACGGGGGCCCTACGAGCAGTACTTC. It is translated as CASSLQARGPYEQYF.